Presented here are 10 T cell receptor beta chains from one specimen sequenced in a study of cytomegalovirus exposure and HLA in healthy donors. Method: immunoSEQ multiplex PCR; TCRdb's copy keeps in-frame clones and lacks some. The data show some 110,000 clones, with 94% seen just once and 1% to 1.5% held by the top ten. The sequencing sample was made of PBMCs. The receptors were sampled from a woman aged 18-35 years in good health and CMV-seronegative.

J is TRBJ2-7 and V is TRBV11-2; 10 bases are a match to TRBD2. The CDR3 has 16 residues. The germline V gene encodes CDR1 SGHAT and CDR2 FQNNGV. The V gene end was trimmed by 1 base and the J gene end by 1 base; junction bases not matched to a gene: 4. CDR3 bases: TGTGCCAGCAGCTTAGTGGTAGCGGGGGGTTCCTACGAGCAGTACTTC. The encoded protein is CASSLVVAGGSYEQYF.

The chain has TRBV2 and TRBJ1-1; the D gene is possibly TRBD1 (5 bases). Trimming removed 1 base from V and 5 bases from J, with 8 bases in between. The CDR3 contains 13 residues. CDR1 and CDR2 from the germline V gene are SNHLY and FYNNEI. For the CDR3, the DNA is TGTGCCAGCAGTGAAGGGGGGGTTACTGAAGCTTTCTTT. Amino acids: CASSEGGVTEAFF.

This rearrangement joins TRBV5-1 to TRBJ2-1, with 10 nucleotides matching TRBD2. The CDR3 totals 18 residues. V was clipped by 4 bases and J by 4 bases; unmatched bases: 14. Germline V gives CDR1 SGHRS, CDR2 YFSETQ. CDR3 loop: CASSDAPGLAMGYNEQFF. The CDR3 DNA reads TGCGCCAGCAGCGACGCGCCGGGACTAGCGATGGGGTACAATGAGCAGTTCTTC.

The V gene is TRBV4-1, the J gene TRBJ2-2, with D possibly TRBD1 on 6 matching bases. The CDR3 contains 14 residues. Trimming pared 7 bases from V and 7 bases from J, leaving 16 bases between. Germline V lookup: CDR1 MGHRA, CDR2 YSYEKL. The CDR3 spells CASMGAGMGGELFF. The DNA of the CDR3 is TGCGCCAGCATGGGGGCAGGGATGGGCGGGGAGCTGTTTTTT.

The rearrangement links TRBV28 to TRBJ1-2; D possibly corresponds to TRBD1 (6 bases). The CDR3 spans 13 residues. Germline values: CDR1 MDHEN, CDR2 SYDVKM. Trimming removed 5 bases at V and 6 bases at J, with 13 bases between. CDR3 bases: TGTGCCAGCAGTGGACAGCTTAGGGATGGCTACACCTTC. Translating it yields CASSGQLRDGYTF.

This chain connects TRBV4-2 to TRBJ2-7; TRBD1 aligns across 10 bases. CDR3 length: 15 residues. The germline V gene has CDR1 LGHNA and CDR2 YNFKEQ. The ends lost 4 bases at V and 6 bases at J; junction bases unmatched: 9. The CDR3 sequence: CASSPTDRGRSEQYF. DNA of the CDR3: TGTGCCAGCAGCCCAACAGACAGGGGGCGGTCCGAGCAGTACTTC.

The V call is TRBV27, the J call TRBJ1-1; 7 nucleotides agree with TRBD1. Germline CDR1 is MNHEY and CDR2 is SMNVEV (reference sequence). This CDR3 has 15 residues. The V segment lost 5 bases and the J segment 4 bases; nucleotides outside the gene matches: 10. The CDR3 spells CASSKGAQIGTEAFF. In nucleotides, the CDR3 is TGTGCCAGCAGTAAGGGGGCGCAAATCGGCACTGAAGCTTTCTTT.

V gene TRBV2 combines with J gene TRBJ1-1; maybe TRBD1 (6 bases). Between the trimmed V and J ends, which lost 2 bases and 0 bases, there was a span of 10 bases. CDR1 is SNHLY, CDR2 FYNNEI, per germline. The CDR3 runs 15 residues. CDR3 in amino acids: CASSEFWTVNTEAFF. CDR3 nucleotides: TGTGCCAGCAGTGAATTCTGGACAGTGAACACTGAAGCTTTCTTT.

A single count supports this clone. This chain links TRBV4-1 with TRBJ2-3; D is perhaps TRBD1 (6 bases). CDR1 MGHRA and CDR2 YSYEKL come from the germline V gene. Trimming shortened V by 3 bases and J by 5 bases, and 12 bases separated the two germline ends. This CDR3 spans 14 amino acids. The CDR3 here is CASSHTGLGDTQYF. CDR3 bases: TGCGCCAGCAGCCACACAGGGCTGGGAGATACGCAGTATTTT.

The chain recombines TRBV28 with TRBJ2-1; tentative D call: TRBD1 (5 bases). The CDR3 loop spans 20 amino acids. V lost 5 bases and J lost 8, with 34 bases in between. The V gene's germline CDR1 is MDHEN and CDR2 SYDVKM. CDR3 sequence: CASSGQGPKVSINIRDEQFF. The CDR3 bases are TGTGCCAGCAGTGGGCAGGGCCCTAAGGTTAGCATCAATATTCGGGATGAGCAGTTCTTC.